The 8 T cell receptor beta chains in this list originate from one sample, sequenced in a study of T cells in Graves' hyperthyroidism and ophthalmopathy. Amplification of TCR beta CDR3 regions was performed using RNA transcripts as template. A set of HTBI primers served as the primers for a first-round RT-PCR of the TCR CDR3. TCRdb re-called the multiplex PCR reads with MiXCR, one entry per CDR3 protein. The table lists 470,000 or so distinct CDR3 sequences, less than 25% of them singletons. The specimen sequenced was blood. Receptor source: a man younger than 35 with Graves' hyperthyroidism.

This clonotype has only a few counts. This rearrangement joins TRBV6-5 to TRBJ2-3; possibly TRBD1 for D (5 bases). V lost 4 bases and J 3 bases, leaving 17 bases between the germline ends. The CDR3 extends over 16 amino acids. Per the germline V gene, CDR1 is MNHEY and CDR2 is SVGAGI. This chain's CDR3 is CASSFLPPTATDTQYF. DNA of the CDR3: TGTGCCAGCAGTTTCCTACCTCCGACAGCAACAGATACGCAGTATTTT.

This clonotype was picked up many times. The chain uses TRBV7-8 and TRBJ2-4, with D possibly matching TRBD1 (5 bases). Per the germline V gene, CDR1 is SGHVS and CDR2 is FQNEAQ. V gave up 1 base and J gave up 1 base, with 14 bases separating them. The length of the CDR3 is 17 residues. Written as DNA, the CDR3 is TGTGCCAGCAGCTTAGGACTGGGGCGGTGGGCCAAAAACATTCAGTACTTC. This sequence encodes CASSLGLGRWAKNIQYF.

Ten or more counts support this clonotype. The chain combines TRBV28 with TRBJ2-7; 7 nucleotides match TRBD1. The length of the CDR3 is 15 residues. V lost 6 bases to trimming and J lost 2 bases; unmatched junction nucleotides: 10. Germline CDR1 and CDR2: MDHEN and SYDVKM. The CDR3 region has the DNA TGTGCCAGCAGCCCCGTAGGGGGCATGGCCTACGAGCAGTACTTC. It yields the protein CASSPVGGMAYEQYF.

The J gene is TRBJ2-7, the V gene TRBV7-2; perhaps TRBD1 as D (5 bases). Looked up from germline, CDR1 is SGHTA and CDR2 is FQGNSA. The V end was cut by 5 bases, the J end by 7 bases, with 15 bases between. This CDR3 has 13 amino acids. The CDR3 DNA sequence: TGTGCCAGCAGCCCCGCCCAAAAGGGGGAGCAGTACTTC. Its protein is CASSPAQKGEQYF.

This clonotype was seen many times. This chain joins TRBV20-1 and TRBJ2-7; 9 bases are a match to TRBD1. CDR3 length: 14 amino acids. The germline V gene encodes CDR1 DFQATT and CDR2 SNEGSKA (reference sequence). V was pared by 1 base and J by 4 bases, with 5 bases of the junction left unmatched. CDR3 protein: CSARVDRGYYEQYF. As DNA, the CDR3 is TGCAGTGCTAGAGTGGACAGGGGCTATTACGAGCAGTACTTC.

The DNA for the CDR3 is TGTGCCTGGAGTGTACAAGGGATCTCTGGAAACACCATATATTTT. It specifies CAWSVQGISGNTIYF. The rearrangement links TRBV30 to TRBJ1-3; D not certain. CDR3 length: 15 residues. V gave up 0 bases and J gave up 0 bases, with 9 bases separating them. CDR1 and CDR2 from the germline V gene are GTSNPN and SVGIG (reference sequence).

This clonotype was counted many times. A junction boundary mismatches the germline segment, possibly from a read error. This chain joins TRBV6-5 and TRBJ1-5, with D hard to call. The V gene's germline CDR1 is MNHEY and CDR2 SVGAGI. This CDR3 has 16 residues. CDR3: CAGSSYQDGNNQPQHF. The CDR3 coding sequence is TGTGCCGGCAGTTCTTACCAGGACGGGAACAATCAGCCCCAGCATTTT.

This clonotype appeared many times. The genes are TRBV20-1 and TRBJ1-2; D uncertain. The V end was cut by 1 base, the J end by 0 bases, with 6 bases between. In germline, CDR1 is DFQATT, CDR2 SNEGSKA (reference sequence). CDR3 length: 13 amino acids. The CDR3 nucleotides read TGCAGTGCTAGAGGCCGGGCTAACTATGGCTACACCTTC. This encodes CSARGRANYGYTF.